The 8 T cell receptor beta chains given below trace back to one sample, sequenced in a study of T cells after yellow fever vaccination. TCRdb independently ran MiXCR on the 5' RACE reads; one entry per CDR3 protein. The sample includes around 590,000 distinct CDR3 sequences, roughly 12% seen only once; the top ten take 14% to 15%. The specimen was PBMCs, collected on the day of the yellow fever booster vaccination. Every receptor here comes from a man aged 25-45 years who received the YFV17D yellow fever vaccine.

The chain uses TRBV20-1 and TRBJ2-5; the D gene could be TRBD1 or TRBD2 (7 bases each). In germline, CDR1 is DFQATT, CDR2 SNEGSKA (reference sequence). V lost 6 bases and J 2 bases, leaving 16 bases between the germline ends. The CDR3 spans 14 residues. The CDR3 DNA sequence: TGCAGTGCCAGGGGGGGGGCCTCACAAGAGACCCAGTACTTC. Protein sequence: CSARGGASQETQYF.

This clonotype has a handful of counts. A read error may account for a junction end that differs from germline. The chain recombines TRBV14 with TRBJ2-5; D perhaps matches TRBD2 (5 bases). Germline V gives CDR1 SGHDN, CDR2 FVKESK. CDR3 length: 18 amino acids. The CDR3 loop is CASSQAYSGIQYQETQYF. In DNA, the CDR3 is TGTGCCAGCAGTCAAGCTTACTCCGGGATCCAGTACCAAGAGACCCAGTACTTC.

This clonotype was counted only a few times. The CDR3 nucleotides are TGTGCCAGCAGCTTTGTTTCCGCCGGGGAGCTGTTTTTT. This sequence encodes CASSFVSAGELFF. The chain carries TRBV11-1 and TRBJ2-2; no clear D. V lost 3 bases and J 6 bases, leaving 8 bases between the germline ends. Germline CDR1 reads SGHAT; CDR2 reads FQDESV (reference sequence). The CDR3 contains 13 residues.

The CDR3, as DNA: TGTGCCACCAGCAGAGATTTTTTATTGGGACAAGCTGAAGCTTTCTTT. As protein: CATSRDFLLGQAEAFF. The chain uses TRBV15 and TRBJ1-1; tentatively, D is TRBD1 (6 bases). V lost 0 bases and J lost 6, with 17 bases in between. This CDR3 has 16 amino acids. Germline V lookup: CDR1 LNHNV, CDR2 YYDKDF (reference sequence).

CDR3 protein: CSVDKAGGSSYNEQFF. The CDR3 DNA follows: TGCAGCGTTGATAAAGCGGGAGGGTCCTCCTACAATGAGCAGTTCTTC. The gene calls are TRBV29-1 and TRBJ2-1, with TRBD2 matching over 10 bases. The CDR3 loop spans 16 amino acids. The germline V gene encodes CDR1 SQVTM and CDR2 ANQGSEA. The trim removed 3 bases at V and 0 bases at J, leaving 5 bases unmatched.

In its sample, this clonotype was seen many times. The rearrangement links TRBV29-1 to TRBJ1-1; TRBD1 might be the D (6 bases). The germline V gene has CDR1 SQVTM and CDR2 ANQGSEA. Trimming removed 2 bases at V and 1 base at J, with 8 bases between. This CDR3 spans 13 amino acids. As DNA, the CDR3 is TGCAGCGTTGAACCGGGGGCGAACACTGAAGCTTTCTTT. The encoded protein is CSVEPGANTEAFF.

This clonotype came up a few times. This chain joins TRBV27 and TRBJ2-2, with TRBD1 as a possible D gene (6 bases). The CDR3 consists of 16 residues. The germline gives CDR1 MNHEY, CDR2 SMNVEV (reference sequence). V was trimmed by 5 bases and J by 7 bases, leaving 20 bases between them. The CDR3 region is CASSTLWGLNHGELFF. The CDR3 nucleotides are TGTGCCAGCAGTACTTTGTGGGGGCTTAACCACGGGGAGCTGTTTTTT.

This clonotype was picked up a small number of times. The J gene is TRBJ2-5, the V gene TRBV6-1; D unclear. Germline V gene sequence: CDR1 MNHNS, CDR2 SASEGT. V gave up 1 base and J gave up 2 bases, with 5 bases separating them. The CDR3 has 13 residues. DNA for the CDR3: TGTGCCAGCAGTGAAGGCCCTCAAGAGACCCAGTACTTC. This translates into CASSEGPQETQYF.